Below are 26 T cell receptor beta chains sequenced from a single sample in a study of OX40 agonist ivuxolimab in advanced cancers. Repertoires were generated with immunoSEQ multiplex PCR, while TCRdb's copy carries only in-frame clones and drops some. This table holds tens of thousands of clones, roughly 85% found once. The sequencing here drew on CD4+ or CD8+ T cells sorted from blood, taken in a trial of the OX40 agonist ivuxolimab. All receptors derive from an adult with an advanced solid tumor such as melanoma, head and neck, liver or kidney cancer.

This clone has just a few counts. The chain carries TRBV30 and TRBJ1-2, with 8 bases lining up with TRBD1. V trimming: 7 bases; J trimming: 3 bases; junction bases outside the gene matches: 13. This CDR3 comprises 15 residues. CDR1 and CDR2 from the germline V gene are GTSNPN and SVGIG (reference sequence). CDR3 nucleotide sequence: TGTGCCTTACACCGTCGGGACAGGAGCGACTATGGCTACACCTTC. This translates into CALHRRDRSDYGYTF. The full variable domain, in which reference TRBV30 and TRBJ1-2 provide the parts outside the CDR3, is SQTIHQWPATLVQPVGSPLSLECTVEGTSNPNLYWYRQAAGRGLQLLFYSVGIGQISSEVPQNLSASRPQDRQFILSSKKLLLSDSGFYLCALHRRDRSDYGYTFGSGTRLTVV.

The chain uses TRBV10-2 and TRBJ1-6; D is ambiguous. The CDR3 has 15 amino acids. Germline V gives CDR1 WSHSY, CDR2 SAAADI. V lost 6 bases and J lost 7, with 16 bases in between. CDR3 bases: TGCGCCAGCAGGGTCCTAAGGGTACCAAATTCACCCCTCCACTTT. Translation gives CASRVLRVPNSPLHF.

This CDR3 reads CAIGRGADTQYF. CDR3 DNA: TGTGCCATCGGTCGGGGGGCAGATACGCAGTATTTT. This chain uses TRBV27 with TRBJ2-3; 7 bases agree with TRBD2. Germline CDR1 is MNHEY and CDR2 is SMNVEV (reference sequence). V shed 10 bases, J shed 4 bases, and the junction held 5 bases outside the gene matches. This CDR3 comprises 12 residues.

J is TRBJ2-1 and V is TRBV30; D remains ambiguous. The V and J ends lost 4 bases and 6 bases respectively, with 10 bases between them. The CDR3 covers 12 residues. In germline, CDR1 is GTSNPN, CDR2 SVGIG (reference sequence). The CDR3 coding sequence is TGTGCCTGGACTAGGTATTCCAATGAGCAGTTCTTC. Amino acid sequence: CAWTRYSNEQFF.

The chain uses TRBV5-4 and TRBJ2-1; 8 bases agree with TRBD2. The CDR3 spans 16 residues. Germline lookup yields CDR1 SGHNT and CDR2 YYREEE (reference sequence). The trim removed 4 bases at V and 7 bases at J, leaving 13 bases unmatched. This CDR3 reads CASSPRDGLASNEQFF. For the CDR3, the DNA is TGTGCCAGCAGCCCGAGGGACGGACTAGCCTCAAATGAGCAGTTCTTC.

CDR3 DNA: TGTGCCAGCAGCTTTTCTTCCCAGGGGGGTTCACCCCTCCACTTT. Protein product: CASSFSSQGGSPLHF. This chain uses TRBV7-2 with TRBJ1-6; 7 bases match TRBD1. This CDR3 comprises 15 residues. With 3 bases clipped from V and 9 bases from J, the junction kept 8 bases outside the gene matches. The germline V gene has CDR1 SGHTA and CDR2 FQGNSA.

The genes are TRBV7-8 and TRBJ2-6; D uncertain. Germline CDR1 and CDR2: SGHVS and FQNEAQ. The CDR3 loop spans 14 amino acids. Trimming took 5 bases from V and 3 from J, leaving 8 bases between them. The CDR3 DNA reads as TGTGCCAGCAGCCCAGAGCATGGGGCCAACGTCCTGACTTTC. The encoded protein is CASSPEHGANVLTF.

The V gene is TRBV6-1, the J gene TRBJ1-5, with D tentatively TRBD1 (5 bases). Trimming stripped 4 bases from V and 0 bases from J, with 13 bases between. This CDR3 contains 16 residues. CDR1 MNHNS and CDR2 SASEGT come from the germline V gene. Here the CDR3 reads CASSGRTTYSNQPQHF. The DNA of the CDR3 is TGTGCCAGCAGTGGCCGGACAACATATAGCAATCAGCCCCAGCATTTT.

The rearrangement uses TRBV7-8 and TRBJ2-5, with 7 bases fitting TRBD1. The J call may be faulty, since TRBJ2-7 better matches the DNA end. This CDR3 has 15 residues. Germline CDR1 reads SGHVS; CDR2 reads FQNEAQ. CDR3 protein: CASSIRTGVLYEQYF. DNA for the CDR3: TGTGCCAGCAGCATAAGGACAGGAGTGCTGTACGAGCAGTACTTC.

V gene TRBV5-4 combines with J gene TRBJ1-3; D is ambiguous. Germline V CDR1 and CDR2: SGHNT, YYREEE (reference sequence). V lost 0 bases, J lost 3 bases, and 1 base lay in between. The CDR3 spans 12 residues. The CDR3 loop reads CASSLDGNTIYF. The DNA for the CDR3 is TGTGCCAGCAGCTTGGATGGAAACACCATATATTTT.

The chain is built from TRBV6-1 and TRBJ2-7; 7 bases map to TRBD1. Trimming cost V 4 bases and J 2 bases; bases outside gene matches: 11. There are 16 residues in the CDR3. Germline lookup yields CDR1 MNHNS and CDR2 SASEGT. In nucleotides, the CDR3 is TGTGCCAGCAGTGCCTTCTCGACAGGGACCACCTACGAGCAGTACTTC. Its protein is CASSAFSTGTTYEQYF.

The chain combines TRBV28 with TRBJ2-2; D gene ambiguous. The CDR3 length is 16 residues. Trimming shortened V by 5 bases and J by 4 bases, and 17 bases separated the two germline ends. CDR1 is MDHEN and CDR2 is SYDVKM in the germline V gene. The CDR3 region has the DNA TGTGCCAGCAGTACCCTTCTATTGGGTGGCACCGGGGAGCTGTTTTTT. Its translation: CASSTLLLGGTGELFF.

The chain carries TRBV6-5 and TRBJ2-6, with unresolved D. The CDR3 length is 13 residues. From germline, CDR1 is MNHEY and CDR2 SVGAGI. V lost 6 bases, J lost 4 bases, and 7 bases lay in between. In DNA form, the CDR3 reads TGTGCCAGCAGCCCCCCGGGGGCCAACGTCCTGACTTTC. Translating gives CASSPPGANVLTF.

The V gene is TRBV11-2, the J gene TRBJ2-1; tentatively, D is TRBD2 (5 bases). The CDR3 has 13 amino acids. The V gene's germline CDR1 is SGHAT and CDR2 FQNNGV. Trimming shortened V by 1 base and J by 4 bases, and 5 bases separated the two germline ends. As DNA, the CDR3 is TGTGCCAGCAGCTTAGGAGGGTACAATGAGCAGTTCTTC. It yields the protein CASSLGGYNEQFF.

This chain uses TRBV14 with TRBJ2-1; no reliable D call. V dropped 3 bases and J dropped 2 bases, with 8 bases sitting between them. The CDR3 consists of 14 residues. Looked up from germline, CDR1 is SGHDN and CDR2 is FVKESK. The CDR3 DNA is TGTGCCAGCAGCCAGACCCGCGCCTACAATGAGCAGTTCTTC. It encodes CASSQTRAYNEQFF.

The chain couples TRBV5-4 to TRBJ1-1; D is uncertain. The germline CDR1 and CDR2 sequences are SGHNT and YYREEE (reference sequence). The V end was cut by 0 bases, the J end by 3 bases, with 12 bases between. This CDR3 region has 15 residues. CDR3 coding DNA: TGTGCCAGCAGCTTGGCCGGGGTATTGGACACTGAAGCTTTCTTT. Amino acids: CASSLAGVLDTEAFF.

The chain uses TRBV7-3 and TRBJ2-3; 7 bases fit TRBD2. The germline gives CDR1 SGHTA, CDR2 FQGTGA. J was trimmed by 2 bases and V by 5 bases; bases with no gene match: 10. This CDR3 has 16 amino acids. DNA for the CDR3: TGTGCCAGCAGCCAAGTTCTGGGAGGGGCCACAGATACGCAGTATTTT. It codes for CASSQVLGGATDTQYF.

V is TRBV7-3 and J is TRBJ2-2, with D possibly TRBD1 on 5 matching bases. The CDR3 is made up of 15 amino acids. V lost 4 bases, J lost 1 base, and 10 bases lay in between. Germline loops: CDR1 SGHTA, CDR2 FQGTGA. Here the CDR3 reads CASSSIDRNTGELFF. The CDR3 DNA follows: TGTGCCAGCAGCTCAATCGACAGGAACACCGGGGAGCTGTTTTTT.

This clone was found a few times. The CDR3 loop is CASGGGGVEEQYF. The CDR3 nucleotides are TGTGCCAGCGGGGGAGGTGGGGTTGAGGAGCAGTACTTC. The chain couples TRBV7-9 to TRBJ2-7, with D maybe TRBD2 (6 bases). CDR3 size: 13 residues. Germline V gene data show CDR1 as SEHNR and CDR2 as FQNEAQ (reference sequence). V lost 8 bases, J lost 7 bases, and 18 bases lay in between.

This clone came up a few times. The chain links TRBV7-9 to TRBJ1-5; D gene uncertain. Germline-derived CDR1 and CDR2 are SEHNR and FQNEAQ (reference sequence). This CDR3 comprises 12 residues. V lost 3 bases and J 9 bases, leaving 9 bases between the germline ends. In DNA, the CDR3 is TGTGCCAGCAGCTTCGGTGGCGGGCCCCAGCATTTT. It specifies CASSFGGGPQHF.

A few counts support this clone. V usage is TRBV7-9 and J usage is TRBJ2-1; D ambiguous. Germline values: CDR1 SEHNR, CDR2 FQNEAQ (reference sequence). The CDR3 is 11 residues long. V shed 5 bases and J shed 7 bases, with 6 bases lying between them. This CDR3 reads CASSQMNEQFF. DNA of the CDR3: TGTGCCAGCAGCCAGATGAATGAGCAGTTCTTC.

The V and J genes are TRBV11-2 and TRBJ2-7; 9 positions match TRBD1. The J segment lost 1 base and the V segment lost 5 bases, leaving 9 bases of the junction unmatched. Germline V gene data show CDR1 as SGHAT and CDR2 as FQNNGV. The CDR3 spans 16 residues. DNA of the CDR3: TGTGCCAGCAGCCAGATAGCAGGGACAGGGTCCTACGAGCAGTACTTC. Translated: CASSQIAGTGSYEQYF.

The chain couples TRBV10-3 to TRBJ2-2, with 7 nucleotides matching TRBD1. This CDR3 region has 18 residues. V dropped 0 bases and J dropped 1; count of bases not matched to a gene: 8. Germline V gives CDR1 ENHRY, CDR2 SYGVKD. The CDR3 spells CAISESDRIALNTGELFF. In DNA, the CDR3 is TGTGCCATCAGTGAGTCGGACAGGATAGCATTGAACACCGGGGAGCTGTTTTTT.

The chain couples TRBV28 to TRBJ1-5; a weak D match, TRBD1 (5 bases). From germline, CDR1 is MDHEN and CDR2 SYDVKM. Trimming took 7 bases from V and 1 from J, leaving 14 bases between them. This CDR3 region has 15 residues. The DNA for the CDR3 is TGTGCCAGCATTCGCAGGGTATTCAGCAATCAGCCCCAGCATTTT. Its protein is CASIRRVFSNQPQHF.

The chain carries TRBV7-9 and TRBJ2-3; 12 bases map to TRBD2. CDR1 is SEHNR and CDR2 is FQNEAQ in the germline V gene (reference sequence). After removal of 2 bases from V and 6 bases from J, the junction contained 15 bases not matched to a gene. This CDR3 has 19 residues. The CDR3 DNA sequence: TGTGCCAGCAGCTTACCTTCGACGTGGACTAGCGGGATCTTTGATACGCAGTATTTT. Translating gives CASSLPSTWTSGIFDTQYF.

The chain joins TRBV5-1 to TRBJ1-2; TRBD1 matches 8 bases. The CDR3 runs 14 residues. The germline gives CDR1 SGHRS, CDR2 YFSETQ. V was pared by 0 bases and J by 7 bases, with 5 bases of the junction left unmatched. CDR3 DNA: TGCGCCAGCAGCTTGGACGGACAGGGTCTTGGCTACACCTTC. It specifies CASSLDGQGLGYTF. Complete variable domain (other parts from reference TRBV5-1 and TRBJ1-2): KAGVTQTPRYLIKTRGQQVTLSCSPISGHRSVSWYQQTPGQGLQFLFEYFSETQRNKGNFPGRFSGRQFSNSRSEMNVSTLELGDSALYLCASSLDGQGLGYTFGSGTRLTVV.